This section outlines one TCR beta chain sequence together with its context. Its antigen remains unidentified. The sample belongs to a study of OX40 agonist ivuxolimab in advanced cancers. The wider study: Partial responses occurred in Three dose-escalation patients, one with hepatocellular carcinoma and two with cutaneous melanoma.

Autoimmune disease history or systemic immunosuppression barred patients. The repertoire was sequenced with immunoSEQ multiplex PCR; TCRdb's copy has only in-frame clones and lacks some. This table holds around 80,000 clones, roughly 88% found once. The study, taken as a whole, reports: Dose levels from 0.1 to 3.0 mg/kg saw CD4+ and CD8+ blood T cells expand clonally by week 6.

The germline V gene has CDR1 ENHRY and CDR2 SYGVKD. Unmatched junction bases numbered 4, after V lost 3 bases and J lost 3 bases. The CDR3 extends over 15 amino acids. The clonotype originates from an adult with an advanced solid tumor such as melanoma, head and neck, liver or kidney cancer. The chain carries TRBV10-3 and TRBJ1-4; 7 bases are shared with TRBD1. The sequencing here drew on CD4+ or CD8+ T cells sorted from blood, taken in a trial of the OX40 agonist ivuxolimab. The CDR3 reads CAISEGDSSNEKLFF. The CDR3, as DNA: TGTGCCATCAGTGAAGGGGACAGCTCTAATGAAAAACTGTTTTTT.